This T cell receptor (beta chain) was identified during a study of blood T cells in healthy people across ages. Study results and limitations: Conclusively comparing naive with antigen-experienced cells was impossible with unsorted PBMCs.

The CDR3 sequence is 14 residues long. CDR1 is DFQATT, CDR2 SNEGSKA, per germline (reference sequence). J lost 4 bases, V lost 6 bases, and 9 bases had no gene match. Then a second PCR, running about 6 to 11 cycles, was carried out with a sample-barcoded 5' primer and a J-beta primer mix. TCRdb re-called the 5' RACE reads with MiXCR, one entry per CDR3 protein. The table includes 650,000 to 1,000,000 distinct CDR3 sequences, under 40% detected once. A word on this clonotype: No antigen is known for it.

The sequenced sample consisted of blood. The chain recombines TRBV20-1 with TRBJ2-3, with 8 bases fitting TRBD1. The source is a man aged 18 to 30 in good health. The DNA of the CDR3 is TGCAGTGCCGACCCGACAGGGGAGGCAGATACGCAGTATTTT. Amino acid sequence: CSADPTGEADTQYF.